The present TCR beta chain was sequenced within a study of post-analysis software for immune sequencing data. Study as a whole: The study covered relapsing-remitting, secondary progressive and progressive-relapsing courses of multiple sclerosis. General study findings and limits: Pronounced co-clustering by F measure was evident among identically batched samples. Comparison with controls showed significantly lower normalized Chao1 diversity in multiple sclerosis patients.

The library was made from cDNA and included unique molecular identifiers. Each batch of about 0.9 to 10 million T cells produced some 450,000 cDNA molecules. TCRdb independently ran MiXCR on the PCR reads; one entry per CDR3 protein. The sample has some 260,000 distinct CDR3 sequences, 30% to 45% seen once; the top ten hold 4% to 6%. This clonotype has at least ten counts. Its matching antigen is unknown. The specimen sequenced was blood. The sequence was collected from a girl between 10 and 17 years old with multiple sclerosis.

CDR3 DNA sequence: TGTGCCAGCAGTGCAACAGGGGCCGAGCAGTACTTC. It codes for CASSATGAEQYF. This chain joins TRBV6-6 and TRBJ2-7; TRBD1 matches at 7 bases. V shed 5 bases and J 6 bases; nucleotides not matched to a gene: 4. CDR1 and CDR2 from the germline V gene are MNHNY and SVGAGI (reference sequence). The CDR3 runs 12 residues.